Reported below is one T cell receptor beta chain. Within Nashville, Tennessee resided all donors, each a Caucasian adult. This specimen comes from a study of shared clonotypes between healthy human individuals. The protocol was immunoSEQ multiplex PCR, while the TCRdb copy is restricted to in-frame clones and leaves out a portion. Here the sample spans about half a million clones, 79% being singletons. The CDR3 totals 16 residues. The V and J ends lost 9 bases and 4 bases, in that order; junction bases with no gene match: 12. Germline V gene data show CDR1 as MDHEN and CDR2 as SYDVKM. The genes are TRBV28 and TRBJ1-3; 10 bases align to TRBD1. This clonotype originated in a woman between 35 and 50 years old in good health. Some clones in this sample may be carry-over from other donors' samples. Sequencing was carried out using PBMCs. The CDR3 sequence is CASLTRQGARGNTIYF. Here the CDR3 DNA reads TGTGCCAGTCTAACCCGACAGGGGGCGAGAGGAAACACCATATATTTT.